The 15 T cell receptor beta chains in this list originate from one sample, sequenced in a study of blood T cell repertoires in COVID-19. The repertoire was sequenced with immunoSEQ multiplex PCR; TCRdb's copy has only in-frame clones and lacks some. The sample has about 430,000 clones, roughly 90% seen once. Sequencing was carried out using PBMCs or T cells enriched from blood (not recorded which). These receptors all stem from a woman younger than 35 who had been exposed to COVID-19.

The J gene is TRBJ2-5, the V gene TRBV5-8; 12 bases are shared with TRBD2. The CDR3 length is 18 residues. The germline V gene has CDR1 SGHTS and CDR2 YDEGEE. V lost 0 bases to trimming and J lost 2 bases; unmatched junction nucleotides: 8. The CDR3 reads CASSLVASGGASQETQYF. In DNA form, the CDR3 reads TGTGCCAGCAGCTTGGTGGCTAGCGGGGGGGCTAGTCAAGAGACCCAGTACTTC.

The V call is TRBV12-2, the J call TRBJ2-1; the table's D call, TRBD1, was not checked against the DNA. TRBV12-2 is a recognized pseudogene. This CDR3 is 16 amino acids long. DNA of the CDR3: TGTGCAAGTCGCCCGAAGGGGCTTCCGACTGTTAATGAGCAGTTCTTC. Residues: CASRPKGLPTVNEQFF.

The rearrangement links TRBV5-1 to TRBJ2-3; TRBD2 matches 14 bases. With 7 bases clipped from V and 0 bases from J, the junction kept 10 bases outside the gene matches. This CDR3 is 18 amino acids long. Per germline, CDR1 SGHRS and CDR2 YFSETQ. The CDR3 reads CASSLPGTSGSSTDTQYF. CDR3 nucleotides: TGCGCCAGCTCCTTACCCGGGACTAGCGGGAGTAGCACAGATACGCAGTATTTT.

This chain joins TRBV14 and TRBJ2-2, with TRBD1 identical over 11 bases. Germline V gene lookup returns CDR1 SGHDN and CDR2 FVKESK. The CDR3 runs to 15 residues. The J segment lost 5 bases and the V segment lost 4 bases, leaving 3 bases of the junction unmatched. The CDR3 reads CASSPGQGGTGELFF. CDR3 nucleotide sequence: TGTGCCAGCAGCCCGGGACAGGGGGGTACCGGGGAGCTGTTTTTT.

The J gene is TRBJ2-7, the V gene TRBV7-2, with D unresolved. This CDR3 has 13 amino acids. Germline V gene data show CDR1 as SGHTA and CDR2 as FQGNSA. V dropped 3 bases and J dropped 2 bases, with 8 bases sitting between them. The CDR3 region is CASSFEGAYEQYF. The CDR3 DNA is TGTGCCAGCAGCTTTGAAGGAGCCTACGAGCAGTACTTC.

The V and J genes are TRBV6-5 and TRBJ1-1; 9 positions match TRBD1. J gave up 5 bases and V 4 bases, and 2 bases lay outside the gene matches. This CDR3 spans 13 amino acids. Germline V gene lookup returns CDR1 MNHEY and CDR2 SVGAGI. CDR3 DNA: TGTGCCAGCAGTTGGGACAGGGTAACTGAAGCTTTCTTT. Protein sequence: CASSWDRVTEAFF.

This clone was detected once. J is TRBJ1-2 and V is TRBV24-1; D not certain. CDR3 length: 15 residues. The germline CDR1 and CDR2 sequences are KGHDR and SFDVKD. Trimming cost V 4 bases and J 9 bases, with 20 bases left between them. Here the CDR3 DNA reads TGTGCCACCAGTGAAACAATACAGAGTCGGGATCGCTACACCTTC. It specifies CATSETIQSRDRYTF.

This clone was picked up one time. This sequence joins TRBV20-1 and TRBJ1-1, with D hard to call. Per the germline V gene, CDR1 is DFQATT and CDR2 is SNEGSKA (reference sequence). The CDR3 is 11 residues long. The ends were cut back, 4 bases at V and 7 bases at J, with 10 bases in the middle. CDR3 loop: CSATRAGEAFF. CDR3 DNA sequence: TGCAGTGCTACAAGGGCGGGTGAAGCTTTCTTT.

V is TRBV28 and J is TRBJ2-3, with D unclear. Germline V gene lookup returns CDR1 MDHEN and CDR2 SYDVKM. CDR3 size: 13 residues. The V and J ends lost 5 bases and 1 base respectively, with 7 bases between them. CDR3 sequence: CASSPPGTDTQYF. The CDR3, as DNA: TGTGCCAGCAGTCCTCCAGGCACAGATACGCAGTATTTT.

In its sample, this clone was seen a few times. The chain is built from TRBV5-1 and TRBJ1-6; 9 bases line up with TRBD1. The CDR3 extends over 13 amino acids. Germline V gene data show CDR1 as SGHRS and CDR2 as YFSETQ. V was clipped by 4 bases and J by 10 bases; unmatched bases: 3. Written as DNA, the CDR3 is TGCGCCAGCAGCCGGGACAGGGAATCACCCCTCCACTTT. This encodes CASSRDRESPLHF.

This clone showed up just once. The chain joins TRBV5-1 to TRBJ2-1; no clear D. Trimming left V 0 bases short and J 3 bases short, with 16 bases between. This CDR3 spans 17 amino acids. Germline loops: CDR1 SGHRS, CDR2 YFSETQ. The CDR3 reads CASSLVFVQSYYNEQFF. The CDR3 nucleotides are TGCGCCAGCAGCTTGGTATTCGTTCAGTCTTACTACAATGAGCAGTTCTTC.

The rearrangement uses TRBV5-6 and TRBJ1-1; D might be TRBD1 (6 bases). Germline CDR1 is SGHDT and CDR2 is YYEEEE. CDR3 length: 13 amino acids. V was clipped by 4 bases and J by 5 bases, with 12 bases between them. CDR3 region: CASSNYRVTEAFF. Here the CDR3 DNA reads TGTGCCAGCAGCAACTACAGGGTTACTGAAGCTTTCTTT.

This chain links TRBV5-1 with TRBJ2-3, with 7 bases matching TRBD1. Germline lookup yields CDR1 SGHRS and CDR2 YFSETQ. The CDR3 is made up of 21 amino acids. V lost 2 bases, J lost 3 bases, and 24 bases stayed unmatched. This CDR3 is CASSFFPTQLQGLELTDTQYF. The CDR3, as DNA: TGCGCCAGCAGCTTTTTTCCGACTCAACTACAGGGGCTGGAGTTAACAGATACGCAGTATTTT.

This clone showed up just once. The chain has TRBV4-3 and TRBJ1-6; 8 positions match TRBD1. CDR3 length equals 13 residues. Germline CDR1 LGHNA, CDR2 YSLEER. J lost 13 bases, V lost 0 bases, and 2 bases had no gene match. The CDR3 nucleotides read TGCGCCAGCAGCCAAGACAGGGGGCGCCCCCTCCACTTT. Protein: CASSQDRGRPLHF.

This clone came up a few times. The V and J genes are TRBV10-1 and TRBJ2-7, with 8 nucleotides matching TRBD1. Germline CDR1 and CDR2: WNHNN and SYGVQD (reference sequence). With V trimmed by 8 bases and J by 2 bases, 5 bases remained unmatched. The CDR3 runs to 13 residues. The CDR3 bases are TGCGCCAGCTCCGGACAGGGTCCCTACGAGCAGTACTTC. It specifies CASSGQGPYEQYF.